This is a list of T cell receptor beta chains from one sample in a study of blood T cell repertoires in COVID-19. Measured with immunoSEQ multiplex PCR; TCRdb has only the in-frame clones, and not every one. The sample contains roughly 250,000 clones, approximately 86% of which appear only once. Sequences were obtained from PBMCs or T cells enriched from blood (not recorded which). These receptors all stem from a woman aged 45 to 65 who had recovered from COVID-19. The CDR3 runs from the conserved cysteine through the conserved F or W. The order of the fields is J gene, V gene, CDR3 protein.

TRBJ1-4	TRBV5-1	CASSLGTGRATNEKLFF
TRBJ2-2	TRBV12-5	CASGLVRGGSTGELFF
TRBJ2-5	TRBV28	CASSLGGLDRDFRETQYF
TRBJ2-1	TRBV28	CASSVQYNEQFF
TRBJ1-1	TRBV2	CASRSIGQGDEAFF
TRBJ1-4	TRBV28	CASSSGTGWNEKLFF
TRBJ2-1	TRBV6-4	CASSNLAGALPNEQFF
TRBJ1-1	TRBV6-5	CASSYAGGNTEAFF
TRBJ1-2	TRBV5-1	CASSPGVGYGYTF
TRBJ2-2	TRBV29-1	CSVGRGGNTGELFF
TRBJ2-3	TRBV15	CATSRSTSGGSRDTQYF
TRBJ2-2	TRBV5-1	CASSLAGQGSGELFF
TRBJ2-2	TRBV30	CARRRQGSGELFF
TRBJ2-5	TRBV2	CASGGPRETQYF
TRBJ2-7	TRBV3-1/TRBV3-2	CASSQGAAPPSYEQYF
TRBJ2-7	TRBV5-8	CASSLGRDRVLSEQYF
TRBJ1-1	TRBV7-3	CASSEAGETEAFF
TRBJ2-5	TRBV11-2	CASSLEGPRKTQYF
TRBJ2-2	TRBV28	CASTLWRVTGELFF
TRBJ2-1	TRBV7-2	CASSQDYSYNEQFF
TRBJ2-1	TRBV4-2	CASSQELAGTYNEQFF
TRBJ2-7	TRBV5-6	CASSRTSGPTYEQYF
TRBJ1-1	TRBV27	CASSSDNMNTEAFF
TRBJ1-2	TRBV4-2	CASSQGRQGYGYTF
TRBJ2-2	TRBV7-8	CASSLAGVTGELFF
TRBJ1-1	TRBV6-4	CASHGPLKEDTEAFF
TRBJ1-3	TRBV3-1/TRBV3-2	CASSQAHDSLSGNTIYF
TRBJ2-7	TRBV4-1	CASSQDPGGPSEQYF
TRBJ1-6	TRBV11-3	CARKQGAYNSPLHF
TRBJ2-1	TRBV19	CASSNFRSSYNEQFF
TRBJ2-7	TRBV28	CASSPGGRTYEQYF